A single sample gave rise to the 10 T cell receptor beta chains below, sequenced in a study of blood T cell repertoires in COVID-19. Data came from immunoSEQ multiplex PCR; TCRdb stores just in-frame clones and leaves some out. This sample has roughly 280,000 clones, with roughly 89% found just once. The sequencing sample was made of PBMCs or T cells enriched from blood (not recorded which). Every receptor here comes from a woman in her sixties or seventies who had recovered from COVID-19.

The chain joins TRBV4-1 to TRBJ2-5; 9 bases agree with TRBD2. The CDR3 extends over 12 amino acids. V was clipped by 4 bases and J by 9 bases; unmatched bases: 3. CDR1 and CDR2 (germline): MGHRA, YSYEKL. CDR3 DNA: TGCGCCAGCAGCCCTTTAGCGGGAGCCCAGTACTTC. It is translated as CASSPLAGAQYF.

The chain's CDR3 is CASSLEYRRLGYTF. In DNA form, the CDR3 reads TGTGCCAGCAGCTTAGAATACAGACGATTAGGCTACACCTTC. The V and J genes are TRBV7-8 and TRBJ1-2; the D is unclear. The CDR3 consists of 14 residues. The V gene lost 1 base and the J gene lost 8 bases, with 14 bases spanning the gap. Germline V lookup: CDR1 SGHVS, CDR2 FQNEAQ.

CDR3 loop: CASSLSAGGLEKLFF. The CDR3 bases are TGTGCCAGCAGTCTCTCGGCAGGGGGCCTTGAAAAACTGTTTTTT. The chain joins TRBV28 to TRBJ1-4; 8 bases match TRBD1. This CDR3 has 15 amino acids. Germline CDR1 reads MDHEN; CDR2 reads SYDVKM. Trimming cost V 5 bases and J 7 bases; bases outside gene matches: 9.

The rearrangement links TRBV19 to TRBJ2-1, with D maybe TRBD2 (6 bases). The CDR3 is 13 residues long. Trimming cost V 7 bases and J 3 bases, with 10 bases left between them. Germline V CDR1 and CDR2: LNHDA, SQIVND (reference sequence). The CDR3 region is CASIGSSYNEQFF. The CDR3 bases are TGTGCCAGTATCGGGAGTAGCTACAATGAGCAGTTCTTC. Complete variable domain (other parts from reference TRBV19 and TRBJ2-1): DGGITQSPKYLFRKEGQNVTLSCEQNLNHDAMYWYRQDPGQGLRLIYYSQIVNDFQKGDIAEGYSVSREKKESFPLTVTSAQKNPTAFYLCASIGSSYNEQFFGPGTRLTVL.

This clone was seen only a few times. The rearrangement links TRBV10-3 to TRBJ2-7, with D maybe TRBD2 (6 bases). This CDR3 has 14 amino acids. The V end was cut by 3 bases, the J end by 4 bases, with 13 bases between. Looked up from germline, CDR1 is ENHRY and CDR2 is SYGVKD. DNA of the CDR3: TGTGCCATCAGTGATTCTGGCGGGACTTACGAGCAGTACTTC. Encoded protein: CAISDSGGTYEQYF.

The chain uses TRBV4-1 and TRBJ1-2; a weak D match, TRBD1 (6 bases). Germline values: CDR1 MGHRA, CDR2 YSYEKL. This CDR3 region has 14 residues. V dropped 4 bases and J dropped 4 bases, with 13 bases sitting between them. CDR3 amino acids: CASSPLPGAYGYTF. In nucleotides, the CDR3 is TGCGCCAGCAGCCCCCTCCCAGGGGCCTATGGCTACACCTTC.

The genes are TRBV29-1 and TRBJ2-1; 10 positions agree with TRBD2. V lost 7 bases, J lost 8 bases, and 11 bases stayed unmatched. The CDR3 is 14 residues long. Germline values: CDR1 SQVTM, CDR2 ANQGSEA. This CDR3 reads CSAKLAGNWDEQFF. CDR3 bases: TGCAGCGCCAAACTAGCGGGAAATTGGGATGAGCAGTTCTTC.

This clone was detected a few times. V and J are TRBV1 and TRBJ1-5; the table's D call, TRBD1, has no DNA check behind it. TRBV1 is deemed a pseudogene. This CDR3 is 14 amino acids long. The CDR3 sequence is CTSSQDPGWQPQHF. The DNA for the CDR3 is TGCACCAGCAGCCAAGATCCAGGGTGGCAGCCCCAGCATTTT.

J is TRBJ2-1 and V is TRBV5-4; TRBD2 agrees at 10 bases. The CDR3 consists of 15 residues. The J segment lost 1 base and the V segment lost 4 bases, leaving 2 bases of the junction unmatched. Germline V CDR1 and CDR2: SGHNT, YYREEE (reference sequence). The CDR3 nucleotides read TGTGCCAGCAGCCCTAGCGGGAGTTCCTACAATGAGCAGTTCTTC. Residues: CASSPSGSSYNEQFF.

V is TRBV7-3 and J is TRBJ2-1; perhaps TRBD2 as D (6 bases). The CDR3 runs to 17 residues. The V end lost 4 bases, the J end lost 2 bases, and 18 bases lay between the germline ends. The germline V gene encodes CDR1 SGHTA and CDR2 FQGTGA. This CDR3 is CASSSPGGGRTYNEQFF. The CDR3 region has the DNA TGTGCCAGCAGCTCCCCCGGTGGAGGGCGAACCTACAATGAGCAGTTCTTC.